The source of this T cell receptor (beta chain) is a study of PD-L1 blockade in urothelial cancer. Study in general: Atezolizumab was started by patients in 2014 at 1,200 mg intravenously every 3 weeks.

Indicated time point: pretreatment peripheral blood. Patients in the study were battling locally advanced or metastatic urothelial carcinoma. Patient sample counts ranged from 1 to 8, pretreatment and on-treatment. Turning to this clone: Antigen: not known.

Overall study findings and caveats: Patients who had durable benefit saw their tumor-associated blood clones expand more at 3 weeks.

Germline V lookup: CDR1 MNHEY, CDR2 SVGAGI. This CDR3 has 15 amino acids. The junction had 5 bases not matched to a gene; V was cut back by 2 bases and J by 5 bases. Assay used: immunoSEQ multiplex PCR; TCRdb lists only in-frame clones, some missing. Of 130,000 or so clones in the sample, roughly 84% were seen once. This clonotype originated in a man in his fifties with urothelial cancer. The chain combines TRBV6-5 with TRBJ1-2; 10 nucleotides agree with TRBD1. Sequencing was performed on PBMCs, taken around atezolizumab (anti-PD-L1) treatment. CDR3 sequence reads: CASSYGQGGTYGYTF. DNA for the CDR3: TGTGCCAGCAGTTACGGACAGGGGGGAACTTATGGCTACACCTTC.